The 13 T cell receptor beta chains reported below all come from one sample, sequenced in a study of shared clonotypes between healthy human individuals. This table comes from immunoSEQ multiplex PCR, and its TCRdb copy is limited to in-frame clones, with some not included. This sample has under 1,900,000 clones, with less than 99% found just once. Material for sequencing was naive CD4+ T cells sorted from blood. Specified subset: CD45RA+ positively selected. Receptors originate from a man aged 30 to 39 in good health.

This chain connects TRBV18 to TRBJ2-2; 7 nucleotides align to TRBD1. This CDR3 is 15 amino acids long. The germline V gene encodes CDR1 KGHSH and CDR2 LQKENI. J gave up 1 base and V 4 bases, and 3 bases lay outside the gene matches. This CDR3 reads CASSRTGMNTGELFF. In nucleotides, the CDR3 is TGTGCCAGCTCACGGACAGGCATGAACACCGGGGAGCTGTTTTTT.

V and J are TRBV15 and TRBJ2-2; 10 bases fit TRBD2. The CDR3 consists of 16 residues. V was clipped by 5 bases and J by 8 bases; unmatched bases: 11. Germline V gene sequence: CDR1 LNHNV, CDR2 YYDKDF (reference sequence). In DNA, the CDR3 is TGTGCCACCAGCTTGCGACTAGCGGGCTTTGAGGGGGAGCTGTTTTTT. This encodes CATSLRLAGFEGELFF.

The chain joins TRBV21-1 to TRBJ2-5. TRBV21-1 is noted as a pseudogene. The CDR3 is 14 residues long. This CDR3 is CASSKEGYQETQYF. In DNA form, the CDR3 reads TGTGCCAGCAGCAAAGAAGGGTACCAAGAGACCCAGTACTTC.

V is TRBV7-6 and J is TRBJ2-7; 7 nucleotides agree with TRBD2. J was trimmed by 1 base and V by 5 bases; bases with no gene match: 20. The CDR3 is made up of 19 amino acids. The germline CDR1 and CDR2 sequences are SGHVS and FNYEAQ. CDR3 protein: CASSPRGPGGAGFSYEQYF. CDR3 DNA sequence: TGTGCCAGCAGCCCCCGAGGGCCCGGAGGAGCGGGATTTTCCTACGAGCAGTACTTC. Supplemented by reference TRBV7-6 and TRBJ2-7, the full variable domain reads GAGVSQSPRYKVTKRGQDVALRCDPISGHVSLYWYRQALGQGPEFLTYFNYEAQQDKSGLPNDRFSAERPEGSISTLTIQRTEQRDSAMYRCASSPRGPGGAGFSYEQYFGPGTRLTVT.

This clone was recorded only once. The rearrangement uses TRBV19 and TRBJ2-3; perhaps TRBD2 as D (5 bases). Trimming removed 3 bases at V and 4 bases at J, with 8 bases between. Germline V lookup: CDR1 LNHDA, CDR2 SQIVND (reference sequence). The length of the CDR3 is 13 residues. CDR3 DNA sequence: TGTGCCAGTAGTATCGGGGTGGCAGATACGCAGTATTTT. Residues: CASSIGVADTQYF.

The chain is built from TRBV5-5 and TRBJ2-1; either TRBD1 or TRBD2 may fit D (5 bases each). V gave up 3 bases and J gave up 2 bases, with 15 bases separating them. The germline gives CDR1 SGHKS, CDR2 YYEKEE (reference sequence). The CDR3 has 16 residues. The CDR3 region is CASSSVGGSAYNEQFF. The CDR3 DNA sequence: TGTGCCAGCAGCTCAGTTGGGGGTTCTGCCTACAATGAGCAGTTCTTC.

The chain uses TRBV7-9 and TRBJ2-1; 7 positions agree with TRBD2. This CDR3 is built from 15 residues. The junction had 8 bases not matched to a gene; V was cut back by 7 bases and J by 2 bases. Germline V gene data show CDR1 as SEHNR and CDR2 as FQNEAQ (reference sequence). The CDR3 region is CASTEAGPPYNEQFF. In nucleotides, the CDR3 is TGTGCCAGCACCGAAGCGGGACCCCCCTACAATGAGCAGTTCTTC.

This rearrangement joins TRBV28 to TRBJ2-1; 7 nucleotides line up with TRBD2. This CDR3 has 16 residues. After removal of 5 bases from V and 6 bases from J, the junction contained 13 bases not matched to a gene. The germline CDR1 and CDR2 sequences are MDHEN and SYDVKM. This chain's CDR3 is CASSTTGLGTLNEQFF. For the CDR3, the DNA is TGTGCCAGCAGTACTACCGGACTAGGTACTCTCAATGAGCAGTTCTTC.

This sequence joins TRBV10-3 and TRBJ2-6, with 14 bases aligning to TRBD2. CDR3 size: 18 residues. The germline V gene has CDR1 ENHRY and CDR2 SYGVKD. V shed 5 bases, J shed 4 bases, and the junction held 7 bases outside the gene matches. Here the CDR3 reads CAISPGTSGSLGANVLTF. DNA for the CDR3: TGTGCCATCAGTCCCGGGACTAGCGGGAGTTTAGGGGCCAACGTCCTGACTTTC.

A word on this clone: At one of its ends the junction is not consistent with the germline gene, which may arise from a read error. The chain links TRBV29-1 to TRBJ1-2, with D perhaps matching TRBD1 (5 bases). CDR1 SQVTM and CDR2 ANQGSEA come from the germline V gene. The CDR3 sequence is 13 residues long. The CDR3 region has the DNA TGCAGCGTTGCGGCAGGGATTGACTACGGCTACACCTTC. Its protein is CSVAAGIDYGYTF.

The V call is TRBV19, the J call TRBJ2-3; TRBD2 aligns across 8 bases. Germline CDR1 reads LNHDA; CDR2 reads SQIVND (reference sequence). Trimming at V came to 5 bases and at J to 3 bases, leaving 10 bases not matched to a gene. The CDR3 has 16 residues. CDR3 in amino acids: CASSLLAGTGTDTQYF. CDR3 bases: TGTGCCAGTAGTCTCTTAGCGGGAACCGGGACAGATACGCAGTATTTT.

This clone was seen once. This chain connects TRBV2 to TRBJ1-5; 9 bases match TRBD1. Trimming at V came to 6 bases and at J to 4 bases, leaving 4 bases not matched to a gene. CDR3 length: 14 amino acids. CDR1 and CDR2 (germline): SNHLY, FYNNEI. In DNA, the CDR3 is TGTGCCAGCAGCCGGGACAGGGTAAATCAGCCCCAGCATTTT. This translates into CASSRDRVNQPQHF. The full variable domain, in which reference TRBV2 and TRBJ1-5 provide the parts outside the CDR3, is EPEVTQTPSHQVTQMGQEVILRCVPISNHLYFYWYRQILGQKVEFLVSFYNNEISEKSEIFDDQFSVERPDGSNFTLKIRSTKLEDSAMYFCASSRDRVNQPQHFGDGTRLSIL.

The chain couples TRBV7-8 to TRBJ2-7, with D possibly TRBD1 on 5 matching bases. Per germline, CDR1 SGHVS and CDR2 FQNEAQ. Trimming took off 1 base at V and 1 base at J, with 11 bases between the two ends. The CDR3 extends over 15 amino acids. This chain's CDR3 is CASSLVQGSSYEQYF. As DNA, the CDR3 is TGTGCCAGCAGCTTAGTTCAGGGAAGTTCCTACGAGCAGTACTTC. Together with reference TRBV7-8 and TRBJ2-7, the CDR3 gives the full variable domain: GAGVSQSPRYKVAKRGQDVALRCDPISGHVSLFWYQQALGQGPEFLTYFQNEAQLDKSGLPSDRFFAERPEGSVSTLKIQRTQQEDSAVYLCASSLVQGSSYEQYFGPGTRLTVT.